The 7 T cell receptor beta chains below were found in one sample sequenced in a study of T-cell memory formation after mild COVID-19. TCRdb reprocessed the 5' RACE reads via MiXCR and lists one record per CDR3 protein. This table holds 270,000 or so distinct CDR3 sequences, approximately 15% found once. The material sequenced was PBMCs or a T cell subset sorted from them (not recorded which). Every receptor here comes from a man younger than 35 who had mild COVID-19 (a few samples of this study predate the infection). Cell type and time point are not known.

This clonotype was found a few times. The chain combines TRBV6-2 or TRBV6-3 with TRBJ2-3; the match to TRBD2 covers 11 bases. CDR3 length: 16 amino acids. Germline V gene lookup returns CDR1 MNHEY and CDR2 SVGEGT. J gave up 3 bases and V 6 bases, and 8 bases lay outside the gene matches. The CDR3 here is CASSPTSGDGTDTQYF. CDR3 DNA: TGTGCCAGCAGCCCGACTAGCGGGGATGGGACAGATACGCAGTATTTT.

Only a few counts were recorded for this clonotype. This chain joins TRBV2 and TRBJ1-4; D is uncertain. Looked up from germline, CDR1 is SNHLY and CDR2 is FYNNEI. This CDR3 is 12 amino acids long. V was trimmed by 7 bases and J by 4 bases, leaving 7 bases between them. This CDR3 reads CASNRVNEKLFF. CDR3 sequence (DNA): TGTGCCAGCAATAGGGTTAATGAAAAACTGTTTTTT. The full variable domain, completed using reference TRBV2 and TRBJ1-4, is EPEVTQTPSHQVTQMGQEVILRCVPISNHLYFYWYRQILGQKVEFLVSFYNNEISEKSEIFDDQFSVERPDGSNFTLKIRSTKLEDSAMYFCASNRVNEKLFFGSGTQLSVL.

This clonotype turned up a few times. The chain carries TRBV18 and TRBJ2-7; D unclear. Germline V lookup: CDR1 KGHSH, CDR2 LQKENI. Trimming stripped 4 bases from V and 6 bases from J, with 13 bases between. The CDR3 length is 13 residues. The DNA for the CDR3 is TGTGCCAGCTCACTAGGGAATACCCCCGAGCAGTACGTC. Amino acid sequence: CASSLGNTPEQYV.

This clonotype appeared many times. The chain uses TRBV7-2 and TRBJ2-2; D ambiguous. This CDR3 region has 13 residues. V was pared by 3 bases and J by 4 bases, with 6 bases between. Germline V lookup: CDR1 SGHTA, CDR2 FQGNSA. The CDR3 sequence is CASSFLSTGELFF. CDR3 DNA sequence: TGTGCCAGCAGCTTCCTAAGCACCGGGGAGCTGTTTTTT. The full variable domain, rest sourced from reference TRBV7-2 and TRBJ2-2, is GAGVSQSPSNKVTEKGKDVELRCDPISGHTALYWYRQSLGQGLEFLIYFQGNSAPDKSGLPSDRFSAERTGGSVSTLTIQRTQQEDSAVYLCASSFLSTGELFFGEGSRLTVL.

The rearrangement joins TRBV12-3 or TRBV12-4 to TRBJ2-7; 10 positions match TRBD1. Losses at the gene ends were 8 bases for V and 3 bases for J; bases not matched to a gene: 1. There are 12 residues in the CDR3. The CDR3 here is CASGQGVYEQYV. The CDR3 nucleotides read TGTGCCAGCGGACAGGGGGTCTACGAGCAGTACGTC.

The chain links TRBV7-9 to TRBJ1-6, with 7 bases lining up with TRBD1. The V and J ends lost 5 bases and 8 bases, in that order; junction bases with no gene match: 12. This CDR3 region has 16 residues. Germline loops: CDR1 SEHNR, CDR2 FQNEAQ (reference sequence). Here the CDR3 reads CASSPSRTGPHSPLHF. CDR3 DNA: TGTGCCAGCAGCCCTAGTCGGACAGGTCCTCATTCACCCCTCCACTTT.

The chain uses TRBV6-2 or TRBV6-3 and TRBJ2-2, with unresolved D. Deletions cut 8 bases from V and 4 bases from J, with 8 bases between. CDR1 is MNHEY and CDR2 is SVGEGT in the germline V gene. This CDR3 spans 12 amino acids. CDR3 DNA sequence: TGTGCCAGCCTGCGAAGCACCGGGGAGCTGTTTTTT. The encoded protein is CASLRSTGELFF.